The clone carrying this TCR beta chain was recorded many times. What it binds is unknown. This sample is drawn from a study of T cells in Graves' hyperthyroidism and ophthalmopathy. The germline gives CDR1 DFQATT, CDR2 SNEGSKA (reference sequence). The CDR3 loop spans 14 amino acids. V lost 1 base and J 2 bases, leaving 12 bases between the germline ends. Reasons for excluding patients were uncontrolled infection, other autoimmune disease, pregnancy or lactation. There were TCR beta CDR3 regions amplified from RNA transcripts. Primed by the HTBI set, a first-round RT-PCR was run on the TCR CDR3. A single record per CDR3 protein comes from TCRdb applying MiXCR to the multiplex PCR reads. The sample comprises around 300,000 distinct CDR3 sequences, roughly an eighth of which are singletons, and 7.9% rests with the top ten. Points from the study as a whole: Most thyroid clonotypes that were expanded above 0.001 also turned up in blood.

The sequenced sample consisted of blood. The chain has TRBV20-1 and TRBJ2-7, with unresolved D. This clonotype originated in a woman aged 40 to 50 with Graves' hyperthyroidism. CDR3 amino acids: CSARGTKYPYEQYF. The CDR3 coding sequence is TGCAGTGCTAGAGGCACGAAGTACCCCTACGAGCAGTACTTC.